These 19 T cell receptor beta chains were all obtained from the same sample, sequenced in a study of cytotoxic CD8 clonotypes in ibrutinib-treated CLL. The assay was immunoSEQ multiplex PCR, and TCRdb's table has in-frame clones only and misses some. Here the sample spans 30,000 to 40,000 clones, approximately 69% being singletons. The sample in question was PBMCs, obtained before ibrutinib treatment. The origin of the receptors is a human donor with chronic lymphocytic leukemia.

This chain connects TRBV7-9 to TRBJ2-1, with TRBD1 identical over 8 bases. This CDR3 has 13 residues. The germline CDR1 and CDR2 sequences are SEHNR and FQNEAQ (reference sequence). V trimming: 4 bases; J trimming: 6 bases; junction bases outside the gene matches: 2. CDR3 sequence: CASSSTGGNEQFF. CDR3 DNA: TGTGCCAGCAGCTCCACAGGGGGCAATGAGCAGTTCTTC. Based on the CDR3 plus reference TRBV7-9 and TRBJ2-1, the full variable domain is DTGVSQNPRHKITKRGQNVTFRCDPISEHNRLYWYRQTLGQGPEFLTYFQNEAQLEKSRLLSDRFSAERPKGSFSTLEIQRTEQGDSAMYLCASSSTGGNEQFFGPGTRLTVL.

The CDR3 sequence: CASSFRSTGEQYF. The CDR3 nucleotides read TGCGCCAGCAGCTTCCGGTCGACGGGGGAGCAGTACTTC. This chain links TRBV5-1 with TRBJ2-7; maybe TRBD2 (5 bases). This CDR3 region has 13 residues. The V end was cut by 2 bases, the J end by 7 bases, with 13 bases between. The germline gives CDR1 SGHRS, CDR2 YFSETQ.

The V and J genes are TRBV7-2 and TRBJ1-2; 7 bases are shared with TRBD1. Germline V CDR1 and CDR2: SGHTA, FQGNSA. Unmatched junction bases numbered 13, after V lost 0 bases and J lost 3 bases. The CDR3 consists of 18 residues. The CDR3 sequence: CASSLALRLRDRDYGYTF. CDR3 in DNA: TGTGCCAGCAGCTTAGCGCTAAGGTTGAGGGACAGAGACTATGGCTACACCTTC.

This clone was seen once. The chain is built from TRBV4-1 and TRBJ1-2; a weak D match, TRBD1 (5 bases). The CDR3 is 17 residues long. V was trimmed by 1 base and J by 0 bases, leaving 15 bases between them. Per the germline V gene, CDR1 is MGHRA and CDR2 is YSYEKL. CDR3: CASSQASVGTPNYGYTF. CDR3 sequence (DNA): TGCGCCAGCAGCCAAGCGAGCGTTGGGACTCCTAACTATGGCTACACCTTC.

This clone was seen a few times. The chain has TRBV7-9 and TRBJ2-3, with 7 bases aligning to TRBD2. CDR3 size: 14 residues. The germline V gene encodes CDR1 SEHNR and CDR2 FQNEAQ (reference sequence). The ends lost 5 bases at V and 2 bases at J; junction bases unmatched: 4. CDR3 residues: CASSRSGITDTQYF. CDR3 in DNA: TGTGCCAGCAGCAGGAGCGGGATCACAGATACGCAGTATTTT.

This clone was seen only a few times. This chain uses TRBV4-2 with TRBJ1-2, with 7 bases lining up with TRBD1. This CDR3 region has 15 residues. V gave up 4 bases and J gave up 2 bases; unmatched junction bases: 7. Germline CDR1 and CDR2: LGHNA and YNFKEQ. CDR3 bases: TGTGCCAGCAGCCCGCGACAGGGAGGGAACTATGGCTACACCTTC. The encoded protein is CASSPRQGGNYGYTF.

V gene TRBV4-2 combines with J gene TRBJ2-5, with 7 bases that match TRBD1. The CDR3 consists of 14 residues. J lost 5 bases, V lost 1 base, and 4 bases had no gene match. The germline V gene encodes CDR1 LGHNA and CDR2 YNFKEQ. The CDR3 DNA sequence: TGTGCCAGCAGCCAAGGACAGGGAAGGGAGACCCAGTACTTC. Translated: CASSQGQGRETQYF.

The gene calls are TRBV7-2 and TRBJ2-5; D possibly matches TRBD1 or TRBD2 (9 bases each). Germline CDR1 SGHTA, CDR2 FQGNSA. Trimming left V 5 bases short and J 4 bases short, with 29 bases between. The CDR3 length is 19 residues. CDR3 region: CASSLTGQGLAGSGETQYF. Here the CDR3 DNA reads TGTGCCAGCAGCCTTACTGGACAGGGGCTAGCGGGATCCGGAGAGACCCAGTACTTC.

The CDR3 region is CATSLTGTLSEKLFF. DNA of the CDR3: TGTGCCACCAGCTTAACCGGGACACTGAGTGAAAAACTGTTTTTT. The J gene is TRBJ1-4, the V gene TRBV15; TRBD1 is a possible D gene (6 bases). This CDR3 has 15 residues. V was clipped by 5 bases and J by 7 bases, with 17 bases between them. Looked up from germline, CDR1 is LNHNV and CDR2 is YYDKDF (reference sequence).

Ten or more counts support this clone. The chain combines TRBV11-3 with TRBJ2-1; D is undetermined. V lost 4 bases, J lost 4 bases, and 17 bases lay in between. Germline CDR1 reads SGHNT; CDR2 reads YENEEA. This CDR3 region has 16 residues. The CDR3 loop reads CASSSLVEMGYNEQFF. The DNA of the CDR3 is TGTGCCAGCAGCTCCCTAGTGGAGATGGGATACAATGAGCAGTTCTTC. Supplemented by reference TRBV11-3 and TRBJ2-1, the full variable domain reads EAGVVQSPRYKIIEKKQPVAFWCNPISGHNTLYWYLQNLGQGPELLIRYENEEAVDDSQLPKDRFSAERLKGVDSTLKIQPAELGDSAVYLCASSSLVEMGYNEQFFGPGTRLTVL.

The chain recombines TRBV28 with TRBJ2-7, with 8 bases lining up with TRBD2. CDR1 MDHEN and CDR2 SYDVKM come from the germline V gene. Trimming cost V 7 bases and J 3 bases; bases outside gene matches: 8. The CDR3 runs to 14 residues. The CDR3 loop reads CASTPGGINYEQYF. CDR3 DNA sequence: TGTGCCAGCACTCCGGGGGGGATAAACTACGAGCAGTACTTC.

This clone was counted between two and nine times. V gene TRBV27 combines with J gene TRBJ2-7, with D maybe TRBD1 (6 bases). The CDR3 runs 15 residues. CDR1 and CDR2 from the germline V gene are MNHEY and SMNVEV (reference sequence). V lost 0 bases and J lost 2, with 11 bases in between. The CDR3 DNA is TGTGCCAGCAGTTTATCAGGGGGACCCCCCTACGAGCAGTACTTC. This gives the protein CASSLSGGPPYEQYF.

The rearrangement joins TRBV7-6 to TRBJ1-4; D gene unclear. Germline-derived CDR1 and CDR2 are SGHVS and FNYEAQ. The V and J ends lost 2 bases and 3 bases respectively, with 4 bases between them. CDR3 length: 13 residues. This CDR3 is CASSLISNEKLFF. In DNA, the CDR3 is TGTGCCAGCAGCTTAATATCTAATGAAAAACTGTTTTTT.

This rearrangement joins TRBV2 to TRBJ2-3; no clear D. This CDR3 comprises 15 residues. CDR1 is SNHLY and CDR2 is FYNNEI in the germline V gene. The germline V and J ends were trimmed by 7 bases and 1 base, with 15 bases remaining between them. CDR3 in DNA: TGTGCCAGCACTCGCGTAGCACAAGGCACAGATACGCAGTATTTT. Protein sequence: CASTRVAQGTDTQYF.

The chain uses TRBV27 and TRBJ2-5; unclear D gene. Per germline, CDR1 MNHEY and CDR2 SMNVEV (reference sequence). The CDR3 is 14 residues long. Trimming took off 0 bases at V and 5 bases at J, with 10 bases between the two ends. CDR3 region: CASSLSRLSETQYF. For the CDR3, the DNA is TGTGCCAGCAGTTTATCGCGGCTCAGTGAGACCCAGTACTTC.

This chain links TRBV18 with TRBJ1-4, with 7 bases that match TRBD1. In germline, CDR1 is KGHSH, CDR2 LQKENI. The CDR3 has 16 residues. V was pared by 10 bases and J by 3 bases, with 14 bases of the junction left unmatched. The CDR3 reads CATANAGGIPNEKLFF. CDR3 in DNA: TGTGCCACCGCCAACGCAGGGGGAATTCCTAATGAAAAACTGTTTTTT.

This rearrangement joins TRBV5-6 to TRBJ2-1; perhaps TRBD2 as D (5 bases). Germline V gives CDR1 SGHDT, CDR2 YYEEEE. The CDR3 length is 15 residues. V was pared by 0 bases and J by 3 bases, with 10 bases between. The CDR3 loop is CASSLATGYYNEQFF. CDR3 nucleotides: TGTGCCAGCAGCTTGGCGACGGGATACTACAATGAGCAGTTCTTC.

The chain uses TRBV18 and TRBJ1-1; 8 bases map to TRBD1. The CDR3 runs 14 residues. The junction had 7 bases not matched to a gene; V was cut back by 5 bases and J by 5 bases. Germline lookup yields CDR1 KGHSH and CDR2 LQKENI. In nucleotides, the CDR3 is TGTGCCAGCTCATCGGGACAGGAGAGAACTGAAGCTTTCTTT. Amino acid sequence: CASSSGQERTEAFF.

V is TRBV9 and J is TRBJ2-7; TRBD2 aligns across 7 bases. J was trimmed by 3 bases and V by 1 base; bases with no gene match: 7. CDR1 and CDR2 from the germline V gene are SGDLS and YYNGEE. The CDR3 has 15 amino acids. The CDR3: CASSVYLAESYEQYF. CDR3 in DNA: TGTGCCAGCAGCGTATATCTAGCGGAGAGCTACGAGCAGTACTTC.